This T cell receptor beta chain appears in the sequencing data of a study of cytomegalovirus exposure and HLA in healthy donors. The CDR3 has 16 residues. The PCR was carried out with 60 Vbeta primers and 13 Jbeta primers. Repertoires were generated with immunoSEQ multiplex PCR, while TCRdb's copy carries only in-frame clones and drops some. The data contain 70,000 or so clones, approximately 68% of them singletons. Turning to this clone: Its antigen is still unknown.

Overall study findings and caveats: Overall, about 160 TCR beta chains were annotated as cytomegalovirus-associated.

Sequenced material: PBMCs. The clonotype was recovered from a woman aged 25 to 39 in good health and CMV-seronegative. The rearrangement joins TRBV1 to TRBJ1-2; the table assigns TRBD1, which was not confirmed against the DNA. TRBV1 is flagged as a pseudogene. DNA of the CDR3: TGCACCAGCAGCCAGCATAGACAGGGGGCCGGCTATGGCTACACCTTC. Translating it yields CTSSQHRQGAGYGYTF.